This TCR beta chain came from a study of blood T cell repertoires in COVID-19. The V end was cut by 7 bases, the J end by 0 bases, with 13 bases between. This CDR3 comprises 15 residues. The V gene's germline CDR1 is SGHRS and CDR2 YFSETQ. Using immunoSEQ multiplex PCR, the repertoire was profiled, and TCRdb retains in-frame clones only, with some absent. The sample includes 90,000 or so clones, approximately 88% of them seen just once. The sequence came from a man in his 60s with acute or convalescent COVID-19. The sample consisted of peripheral blood. The genes are TRBV5-1 and TRBJ2-2; perhaps TRBD2 as D (6 bases). The DNA of the CDR3 is TGCGCCAGCTCGGGCCCGGGGGCGAACACCGGGGAGCTGTTTTTT. Its translation: CASSGPGANTGELFF.